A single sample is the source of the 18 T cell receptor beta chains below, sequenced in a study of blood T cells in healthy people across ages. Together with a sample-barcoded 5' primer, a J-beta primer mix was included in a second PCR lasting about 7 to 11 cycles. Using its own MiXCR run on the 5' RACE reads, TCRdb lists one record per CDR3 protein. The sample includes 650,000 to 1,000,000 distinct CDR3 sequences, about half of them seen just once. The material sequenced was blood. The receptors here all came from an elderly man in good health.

In DNA form, the CDR3 reads TGTGCCAGCAACAACCGAATGGGGGGCTATGGCTACACCTTC. It yields the protein CASNNRMGGYGYTF. The chain carries TRBV9 and TRBJ1-2; D possibly corresponds to TRBD1 (5 bases). Per the germline V gene, CDR1 is SGDLS and CDR2 is YYNGEE. Trimming took 6 bases from V and 4 from J, leaving 16 bases between them. This CDR3 has 14 residues.

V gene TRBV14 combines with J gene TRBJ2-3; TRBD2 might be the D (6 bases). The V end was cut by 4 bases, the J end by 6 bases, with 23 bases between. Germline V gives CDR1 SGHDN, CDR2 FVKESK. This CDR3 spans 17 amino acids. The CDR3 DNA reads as TGTGCCAGCAGCCCTAACCTCAGCGGGTTCAGGGTTGATACGCAGTATTTT. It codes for CASSPNLSGFRVDTQYF.

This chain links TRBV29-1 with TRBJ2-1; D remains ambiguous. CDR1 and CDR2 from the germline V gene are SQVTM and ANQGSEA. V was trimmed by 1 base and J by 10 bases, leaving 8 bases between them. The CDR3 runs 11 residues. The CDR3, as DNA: TGCAGCGTTGAAGGGCCCGGCGAGCAGTTCTTC. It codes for CSVEGPGEQFF.

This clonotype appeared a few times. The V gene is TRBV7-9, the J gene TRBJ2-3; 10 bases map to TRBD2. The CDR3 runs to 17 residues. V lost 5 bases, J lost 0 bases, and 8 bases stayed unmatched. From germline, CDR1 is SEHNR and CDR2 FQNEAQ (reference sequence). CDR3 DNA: TGTGCCAGCAGCCCTTCGCTAGCGGGGGCTAGCACAGATACGCAGTATTTT. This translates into CASSPSLAGASTDTQYF.

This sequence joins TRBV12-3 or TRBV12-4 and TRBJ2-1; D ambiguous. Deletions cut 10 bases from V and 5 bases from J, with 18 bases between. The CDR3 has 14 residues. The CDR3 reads CATSVFLRDNEQFF. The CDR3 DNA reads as TGTGCCACCTCGGTTTTTCTTCGGGACAATGAGCAGTTCTTC.

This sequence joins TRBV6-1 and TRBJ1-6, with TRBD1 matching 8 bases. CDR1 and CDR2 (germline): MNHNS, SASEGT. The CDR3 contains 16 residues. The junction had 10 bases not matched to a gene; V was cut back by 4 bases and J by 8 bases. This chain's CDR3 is CASSGTDRGLDSPLHF. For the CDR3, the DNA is TGTGCCAGCAGTGGTACCGACAGGGGTTTAGATTCACCCCTCCACTTT.

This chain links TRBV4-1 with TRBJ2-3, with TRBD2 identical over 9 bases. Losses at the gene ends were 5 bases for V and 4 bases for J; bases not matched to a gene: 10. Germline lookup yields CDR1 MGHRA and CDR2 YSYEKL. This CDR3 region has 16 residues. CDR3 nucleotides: TGCGCCAGCAGCTGGCCCGGGACTAGCACTGCAGATACGCAGTATTTT. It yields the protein CASSWPGTSTADTQYF.

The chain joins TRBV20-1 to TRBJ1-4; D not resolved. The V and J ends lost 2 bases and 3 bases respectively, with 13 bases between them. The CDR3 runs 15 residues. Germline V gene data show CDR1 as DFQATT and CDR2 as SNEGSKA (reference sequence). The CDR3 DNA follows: TGCAGTGCTAGACCTGTCGGGGAGGCTAATGAAAAACTGTTTTTT. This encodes CSARPVGEANEKLFF.

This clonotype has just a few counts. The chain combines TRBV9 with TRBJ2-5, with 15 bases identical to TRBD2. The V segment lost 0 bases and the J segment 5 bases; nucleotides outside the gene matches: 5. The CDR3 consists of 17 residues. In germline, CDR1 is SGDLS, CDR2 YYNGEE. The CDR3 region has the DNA TGTGCCAGCAGCGTAGTAGGGACTAGCGGGAGGAAGGAGACCCAGTACTTC. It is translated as CASSVVGTSGRKETQYF.

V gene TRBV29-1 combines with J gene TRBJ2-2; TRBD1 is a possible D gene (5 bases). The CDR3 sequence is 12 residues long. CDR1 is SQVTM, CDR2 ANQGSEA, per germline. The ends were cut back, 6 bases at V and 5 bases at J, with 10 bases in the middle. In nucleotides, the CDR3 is TGCAGCGTGCGCAGGGATACCGGGGAGCTGTTTTTT. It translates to CSVRRDTGELFF.

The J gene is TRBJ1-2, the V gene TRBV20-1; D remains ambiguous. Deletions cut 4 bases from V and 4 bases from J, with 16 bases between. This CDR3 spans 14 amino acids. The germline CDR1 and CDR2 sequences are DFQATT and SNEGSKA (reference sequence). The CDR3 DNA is TGCAGTGCTATCCATGGGGTCTTTGGCTATGGCTACACCTTC. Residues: CSAIHGVFGYGYTF.

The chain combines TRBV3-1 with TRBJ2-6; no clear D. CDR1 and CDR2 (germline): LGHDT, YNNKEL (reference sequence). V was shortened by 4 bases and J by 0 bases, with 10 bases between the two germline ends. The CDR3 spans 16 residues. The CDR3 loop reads CASSLGRISGANVLTF. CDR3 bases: TGTGCCAGCAGCCTCGGACGCATCTCTGGGGCCAACGTCCTGACTTTC.

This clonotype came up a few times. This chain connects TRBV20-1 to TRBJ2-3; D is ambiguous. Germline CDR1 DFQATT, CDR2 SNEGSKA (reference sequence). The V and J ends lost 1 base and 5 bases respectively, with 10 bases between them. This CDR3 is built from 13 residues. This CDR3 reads CSARGYEGDTQYF. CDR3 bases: TGCAGTGCTAGAGGCTACGAAGGAGATACGCAGTATTTT.

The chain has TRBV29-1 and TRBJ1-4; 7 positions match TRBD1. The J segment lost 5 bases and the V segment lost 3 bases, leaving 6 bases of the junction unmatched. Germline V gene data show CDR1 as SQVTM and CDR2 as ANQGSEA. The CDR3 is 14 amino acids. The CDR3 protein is CSVDPQGINEKLFF. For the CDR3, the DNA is TGCAGCGTTGACCCACAGGGGATAAATGAAAAACTGTTTTTT.

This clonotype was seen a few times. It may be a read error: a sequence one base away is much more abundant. As DNA, the CDR3 is TGCAGTGGGCGTTCGCGGGACTCCTACAATGAGCAGTTCTTC. Translated: CSGRSRDSYNEQFF. The rearrangement links TRBV29-1 to TRBJ2-1, with D possibly being TRBD2 (6 bases). CDR3 length: 14 amino acids. The germline V gene encodes CDR1 SQVTM and CDR2 ANQGSEA.

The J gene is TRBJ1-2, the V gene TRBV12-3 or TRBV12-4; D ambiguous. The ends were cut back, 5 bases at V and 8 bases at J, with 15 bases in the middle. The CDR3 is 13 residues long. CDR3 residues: CASSVSVGDGYTF. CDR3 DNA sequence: TGTGCCAGCAGTGTATCCGTGGGCGACGGCTACACCTTC.

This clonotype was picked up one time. The CDR3 protein is CASSEWASYNEQFF. The CDR3 region has the DNA TGTGCCAGCAGTGAATGGGCCTCCTACAATGAGCAGTTCTTC. The chain carries TRBV25-1 and TRBJ2-1; D is unclear. Per germline, CDR1 MGHDK and CDR2 SYGVNS. V lost 1 base and J 0 bases, leaving 4 bases between the germline ends. This CDR3 has 14 residues.

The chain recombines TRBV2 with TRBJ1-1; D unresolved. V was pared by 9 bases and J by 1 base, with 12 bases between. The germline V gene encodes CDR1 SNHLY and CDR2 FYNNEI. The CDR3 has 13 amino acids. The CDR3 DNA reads TGTGCCAGTAGACGAGAGGGGAACACTGAAGCTTTCTTT. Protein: CASRREGNTEAFF.